The source of this T cell receptor beta chain is a study of T cells in localized non-small cell lung cancer. The study's findings and limits: Within adjacent lung there appeared a median around 57 of the top 100 tumor clones. Measurement of T cell clonality placed uninvolved adjacent lung highest, above the level in tumor.

Sequencing used immunoSEQ multiplex PCR; TCRdb keeps in-frame clones, though not all of them. Among 12,000 or so clones listed, more than 70% were seen once. Germline-derived CDR1 and CDR2 are SGHRS and YFSETQ. V was trimmed by 2 bases and J by 0 bases, leaving 9 bases between them. CDR3 length: 15 residues. This clone was found once. Its antigen is as yet unknown. The sequence derives from a male donor at least 60 years old with stage I lung adenocarcinoma. Here the sequenced sample was peripheral blood, taken before any cancer treatment. V is TRBV5-1 and J is TRBJ1-5, with D possibly TRBD1 on 6 matching bases. The CDR3 here is CASSFEGGSNQPQHF. The CDR3 nucleotides read TGCGCCAGCAGCTTCGAAGGGGGTAGCAATCAGCCCCAGCATTTT.